These 9 T cell receptor gamma chains originate from one sample sequenced in a study of γδ T cells in repeated Plasmodium falciparum infection. Flow sorting of PBMC yielded separate Vgamma9/Vdelta2+ and Vdelta2-negative gammadelta T cell populations for bulk repertoire analysis. TCRdb re-processed the multiplex PCR reads via CATT. Among 30,000 or so gamma-chain clones listed, around 1.4% were seen once. Material for sequencing was gamma-delta T cells from blood. The origin of the receptors is a pool of human donors (malaria-infected and uninfected, not separated).

There are many counts of this clone. The TCRdb protein comes from a much larger clone and disagrees with this DNA's translation at residue 3, likely due to a read error; the protein given here is derived from the DNA. The chain employs TRGV5 and TRGJ1 or TRGJ2. TCRdb records no J gene; here it was assigned by comparing the DNA to germline. The CDR3 spans 15 residues. Germline V gene lookup returns CDR1 VINAFY and CDR2 YDVSNSKD. In DNA form, the CDR3 reads TGTGCCCCCTGGGACAGGCCGAGGGGCCCATATAAGAAACTCTTT. As protein: CAPWDRPRGPYKKLF.

This clone was seen ten or more times. A read error is possible here, since a much larger clone lies one base away. This chain connects TRGV4 to TRGJ1 or TRGJ2. Unmatched junction bases numbered 11, after V lost 5 bases and J lost 7 bases. The CDR3 has 13 residues. Germline CDR1 EGSTGY, CDR2 YDSYTSSV. The CDR3 DNA reads as TGTGCCACCTGGGCTATGCGTGGGTATAAGAAACTCTTT. Its protein product is CATWAMRGYKKLF.

This clone was seen repeatedly, ten times or more. With a far larger clone one base away, a read error is the likely cause. The genes are TRGV5 and TRGJ1 or TRGJ2. This CDR3 is built from 15 residues. V was clipped by 0 bases and J by 0 bases; unmatched bases: 5. Looked up from germline, CDR1 is VINAFY and CDR2 is YDVSNSKD. CDR3: CATWDRPRNYYKKLF. DNA for the CDR3: TGTGCCACCTGGGACAGGCCACGGAATTATTATAAGAAACTCTTT.

In its sample, this clone was seen many times. The chain recombines TRGV8 with TRGJP2. V lost 5 bases to trimming and J lost 3 bases; unmatched junction nucleotides: 9. The CDR3 spans 15 residues. CDR1 and CDR2 (germline): VENAVY, YDSYNSRV. CDR3 nucleotides: TGTGCCACCTGGGGATTGGTCCGTAGTGATTGGATCAAGACGTTT. Residues: CATWGLVRSDWIKTF.

On this clone: Given a far larger clone just one base away, this is likely a sequencing read error. Other DNA variants within this sample encode the same CDR3. V usage is TRGV9 and J usage is TRGJP. TCRdb records no J gene; here it was assigned by comparing the DNA to germline. This CDR3 has 17 residues. Germline V gives CDR1 GITISATS, CDR2 ISYDGTV (reference sequence). The ends lost 2 bases at V and 7 bases at J; junction bases unmatched: 8. The CDR3 loop reads CALWEGAGELGKKIKVF. DNA of the CDR3: TGTGCCTTGTGGGAGGGCGCGGGGGAGTTGGGCAAAAAAATCAAGGTATTT.

About this clone itself: The likely explanation is a read error, given a far larger clone one base away. The sample contains more than one DNA sequence encoding this CDR3. The chain employs TRGV3 and TRGJ1 or TRGJ2. No J gene is reported in TCRdb; it was inferred here by comparing the DNA with germline. Germline CDR1 reads VTNTFY; CDR2 reads YDVSTARD (reference sequence). The junction had 17 bases not matched to a gene; V was cut back by 0 bases and J by 3 bases. The CDR3 runs to 18 residues. The CDR3 is CATWDRRIARTLYYKKLF. The CDR3 DNA is TGTGCCACCTGGGACAGGCGAATAGCTAGGACCCTTTATTATAAGAAACTCTTT.

This clone was seen a few times. The TCRdb protein, from a much larger clone, departs from this DNA's translation at residue 5, likely by read error; the protein shown derives from the DNA. The chain is built from TRGV9 and TRGJP. TCRdb offers no J gene call, so here the DNA was matched to germline to obtain one. Germline lookup yields CDR1 GITISATS and CDR2 ISYDGTV (reference sequence). The V and J ends lost 6 bases and 4 bases, in that order; junction bases with no gene match: 9. The CDR3 is 17 residues long. In DNA form, the CDR3 reads TGTGCCTTGTGGAAGCCTATACAAGAGTTGGGCAAAAAAATCAAGGTATTT. Encoded protein: CALWKPIQELGKKIKVF.

This clone came up a few times. This likely came from a read error, as a far larger clone is one base away. Distinct nucleotide sequences in the sample also encode this CDR3. V and J are TRGV9 and TRGJP. No J gene was available from TCRdb, and it was assigned here by a germline match of the DNA. This CDR3 has 17 residues. Germline values: CDR1 GITISATS, CDR2 ISYDGTV (reference sequence). The CDR3 DNA follows: TGTGCCTTGTGGGAGGTCACGGATGAGTTGGGTAAAAAAATCAAGGTATTT. This translates into CALWEVTDELGKKIKVF.

As for this clone: A single base is all that separates this from a far larger clone, so a read error is likely. The same CDR3 also results from other DNA sequences found in this sample. The V gene is TRGV3, but the J gene lacks a call. This CDR3 is 13 amino acids long. Germline CDR1 and CDR2: VTNTFY and YDVSTARD (reference sequence). The CDR3 sequence: CATWDARVKEKLF. The CDR3 DNA follows: TGTGCCACCTGGGACGCCAGGGTGAAGGAGAAACTCTTC.